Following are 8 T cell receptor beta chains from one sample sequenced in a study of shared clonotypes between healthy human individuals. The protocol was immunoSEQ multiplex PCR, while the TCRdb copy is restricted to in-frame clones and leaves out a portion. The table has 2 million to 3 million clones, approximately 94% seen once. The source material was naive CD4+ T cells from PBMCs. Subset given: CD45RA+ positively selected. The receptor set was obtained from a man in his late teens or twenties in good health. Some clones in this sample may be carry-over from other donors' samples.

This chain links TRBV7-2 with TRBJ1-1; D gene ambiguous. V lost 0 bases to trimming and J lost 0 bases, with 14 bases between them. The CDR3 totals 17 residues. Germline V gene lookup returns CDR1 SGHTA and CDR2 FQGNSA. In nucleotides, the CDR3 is TGTGCCAGCAGCTTAGCTTACGGGTCCCAATTGAACACTGAAGCTTTCTTT. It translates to CASSLAYGSQLNTEAFF.

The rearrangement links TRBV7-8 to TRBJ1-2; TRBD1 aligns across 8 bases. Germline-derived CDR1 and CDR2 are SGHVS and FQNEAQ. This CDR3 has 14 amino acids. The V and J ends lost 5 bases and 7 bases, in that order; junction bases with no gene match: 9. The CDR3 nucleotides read TGTGCCAGCAGCCAGGCGCCAGGGGGCTTTGGCTACACCTTC. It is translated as CASSQAPGGFGYTF.

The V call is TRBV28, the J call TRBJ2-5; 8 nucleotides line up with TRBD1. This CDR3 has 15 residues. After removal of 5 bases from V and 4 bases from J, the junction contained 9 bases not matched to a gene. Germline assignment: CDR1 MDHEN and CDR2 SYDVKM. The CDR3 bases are TGTGCCAGCAGTACCCAGGGGGCGCTTCGAGAGACCCAGTACTTC. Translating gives CASSTQGALRETQYF.

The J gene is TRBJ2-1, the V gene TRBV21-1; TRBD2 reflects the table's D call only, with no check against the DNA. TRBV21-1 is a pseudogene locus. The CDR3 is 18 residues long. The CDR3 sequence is CASSPHWASGRSYNEQFF. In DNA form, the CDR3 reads TGTGCCAGCAGCCCCCATTGGGCTAGCGGGAGGTCCTACAATGAGCAGTTCTTC.

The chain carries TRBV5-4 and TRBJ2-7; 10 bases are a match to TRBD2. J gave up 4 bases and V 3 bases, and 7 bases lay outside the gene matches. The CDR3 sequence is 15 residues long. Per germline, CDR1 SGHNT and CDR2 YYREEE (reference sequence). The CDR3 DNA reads TGTGCCAGCAGCTCAATAAGCGGGAGGGGTTACGAGCAGTACTTC. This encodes CASSSISGRGYEQYF.

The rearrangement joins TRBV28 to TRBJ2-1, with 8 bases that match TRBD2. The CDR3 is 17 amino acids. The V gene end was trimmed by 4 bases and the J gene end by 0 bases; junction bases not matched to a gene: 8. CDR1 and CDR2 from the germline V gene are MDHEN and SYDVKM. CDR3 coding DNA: TGTGCCAGCAGTTCACTGTTCGGGAGGGGCTCCTACAATGAGCAGTTCTTC. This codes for CASSSLFGRGSYNEQFF.

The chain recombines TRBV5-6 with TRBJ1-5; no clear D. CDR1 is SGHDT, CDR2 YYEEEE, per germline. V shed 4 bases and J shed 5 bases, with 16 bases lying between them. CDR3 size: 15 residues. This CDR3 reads CASSPGWGTHQPQHF. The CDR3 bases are TGTGCCAGCAGCCCCGGATGGGGAACGCATCAGCCCCAGCATTTT.

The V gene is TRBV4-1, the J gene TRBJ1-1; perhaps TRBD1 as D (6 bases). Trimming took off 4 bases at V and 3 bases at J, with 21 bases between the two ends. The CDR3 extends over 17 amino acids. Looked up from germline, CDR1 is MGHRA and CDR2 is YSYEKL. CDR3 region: CASSPNRGGREDTEAFF. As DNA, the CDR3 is TGCGCCAGCAGCCCGAACCGGGGGGGGCGGGAGGACACTGAAGCTTTCTTT.